The 22 T cell receptor beta chains below were found in one sample sequenced in a study of neurological immune-mediated disorders. TCRdb reanalysed the 5' RACE reads using MiXCR and keeps one entry per CDR3 protein. The sample consists of about 74,000 distinct CDR3 sequences, around 5.2% of them appearing once. The source material was PBMCs. The receptors were gathered from a man aged 18 to 30 with multiple sclerosis.

This clonotype appeared many times. A much larger clone lies a single base off, so this may be a read error. The chain recombines TRBV20-1 with TRBJ1-2; D is undetermined. CDR3 length: 12 residues. Germline assignment: CDR1 DFQATT and CDR2 SNEGSKA (reference sequence). The germline V and J ends were trimmed by 3 bases and 1 base, with 6 bases remaining between them. CDR3 sequence reads: CSARKRNYGYTF. Here the CDR3 DNA reads TGCAGTGCTAGGAAACGTAACTATGGCTACACCTTC.

In its sample, this clonotype was seen many times. One junction end disagrees with the germline gene, perhaps due to a read error. The chain combines TRBV12-3 or TRBV12-4 with TRBJ1-5; possibly TRBD1 for D (5 bases). The CDR3 sequence is 18 residues long. The chain's CDR3 is CASSFMGTRLGSNQPQNF. The CDR3 nucleotides read TGTGCCAGCAGTTTCATGGGGACGAGGTTAGGGAGCAATCAGCCCCAGAATTTT.

This clonotype was counted many times. The chain couples TRBV25-1 to TRBJ1-5; D unclear. This CDR3 is 14 amino acids long. The V gene's germline CDR1 is MGHDK and CDR2 SYGVNS. Trimming took off 3 bases at V and 7 bases at J, with 13 bases between the two ends. CDR3 in amino acids: CASSDGLSGQPQHF. CDR3 nucleotide sequence: TGTGCCAGCAGTGATGGACTCTCTGGGCAGCCCCAGCATTTT.

This clonotype was seen many times. The chain recombines TRBV11-2 with TRBJ2-1, with 11 bases matching TRBD2. The germline V gene encodes CDR1 SGHAT and CDR2 FQNNGV. V lost 1 base and J lost 15; bases outside the gene matches: 11. The CDR3 has 15 amino acids. The CDR3 region has the DNA TGTGCCAGCAGCTTAGTTGCCCTAGCGGGGGGAGGCGTGTTCTTC. This sequence encodes CASSLVALAGGGVFF.

This clonotype was recorded at least ten times. This chain uses TRBV11-2 with TRBJ2-7; perhaps TRBD1 as D (6 bases). V lost 1 base to trimming and J lost 4 bases, with 14 bases between them. The CDR3 has 15 amino acids. Germline V gene lookup returns CDR1 SGHAT and CDR2 FQNNGV. The CDR3 loop reads CASSLAPGHLYEQYF. CDR3 nucleotide sequence: TGTGCCAGCAGCTTAGCCCCGGGACATCTATACGAGCAGTACTTC.

This clonotype was seen many times. The rearrangement links TRBV21-1 to TRBJ2-3; TRBD2, the D gene given by the table, was not confirmed from the DNA. TRBV21-1 is a known pseudogene. This CDR3 has 16 residues. The CDR3 nucleotides read TGTGCCAGCAGCAAAGAGGCTAGCGGGAGCACAGATACGCAGTATTTT. It is translated as CASSKEASGSTDTQYF.

This clonotype was detected ten times or more. This chain connects TRBV20-1 to TRBJ2-3; 7 bases line up with TRBD2. V trimming: 3 bases; J trimming: 7 bases; junction bases outside the gene matches: 10. The V gene's germline CDR1 is DFQATT and CDR2 SNEGSKA (reference sequence). The CDR3 is 14 amino acids. CDR3 nucleotide sequence: TGCAGTGCTAGCCCCACTAGCGCCTCTAATACGCAGTATTTT. Encoded protein: CSASPTSASNTQYF.

At least ten counts were recorded for this clonotype. The chain carries TRBV20-1 and TRBJ2-3; TRBD2 matches 10 bases. Trimming took 5 bases from V and 1 from J; bases not matched to a gene: 12. Germline V gene data show CDR1 as DFQATT and CDR2 as SNEGSKA (reference sequence). CDR3 length: 17 residues. CDR3 amino acids: CSAPDRSGGAGTDTQYF. CDR3 in DNA: TGCAGTGCTCCAGATAGGAGCGGGGGGGCCGGCACAGATACGCAGTATTTT.

This clonotype has a count of ten or more. The rearrangement uses TRBV5-1 and TRBJ2-4, with D possibly matching TRBD1 (6 bases). The ends were cut back, 3 bases at V and 8 bases at J, with 18 bases in the middle. The germline V gene has CDR1 SGHRS and CDR2 YFSETQ. The CDR3 loop spans 15 amino acids. The CDR3 nucleotides read TGCGCCAGCAGCTCGGGTGCAGGGGCCGGGGACATTCAGTACTTC. Its protein is CASSSGAGAGDIQYF.

Ten or more counts support this clonotype. The V and J genes are TRBV27 and TRBJ2-6; no clear D gene. Germline-derived CDR1 and CDR2 are MNHEY and SMNVEV (reference sequence). The CDR3 length is 19 residues. V dropped 4 bases and J dropped 0 bases, with 19 bases sitting between them. CDR3 in amino acids: CASSYLPGQAHSGANVLTF. DNA for the CDR3: TGTGCCAGCAGTTACCTCCCCGGCCAAGCTCACTCTGGGGCCAACGTCCTGACTTTC.

This clonotype was observed many times. Just one base apart from a much larger clone, this may be a read error. This sequence joins TRBV20-1 and TRBJ2-1; 8 nucleotides agree with TRBD2. After removal of 3 bases from V and 3 bases from J, the junction contained 7 bases not matched to a gene. CDR1 DFQATT and CDR2 SNEGSKA come from the germline V gene (reference sequence). The CDR3 is made up of 15 amino acids. CDR3 DNA sequence: TGCAGTGCTAGCTCCGGGACTAGAGGCTACAATGAGCAGTTCTTC. Translating it yields CSASSGTRGYNEQFF.

This clonotype came up many times. The J gene is TRBJ2-1, the V gene TRBV12-3 or TRBV12-4, with 9 bases that match TRBD2. The junction had 4 bases not matched to a gene; V was cut back by 4 bases and J by 0 bases. The length of the CDR3 is 16 residues. The CDR3 loop is CASSSSGVSSYNEQFF. The CDR3 DNA is TGTGCCAGCAGTTCTAGCGGGGTCAGCTCCTACAATGAGCAGTTCTTC.

This clonotype has ten or more counts. The rearrangement uses TRBV7-2 and TRBJ2-1; D could derive from TRBD1 or TRBD2 (6 bases each). The CDR3 has 15 amino acids. Trimming pared 1 base from V and 4 bases from J, leaving 11 bases between. Per germline, CDR1 SGHTA and CDR2 FQGNSA. Here the CDR3 reads CASSLDRGLYNEQFF. DNA for the CDR3: TGTGCCAGCAGCTTAGATCGGGGGCTTTACAATGAGCAGTTCTTC.

In this sample, this clonotype turned up many times. The J gene is TRBJ1-2, the V gene TRBV5-1; D is perhaps TRBD1 (5 bases). Trimming shortened V by 3 bases and J by 6 bases, and 12 bases separated the two germline ends. Germline V gene data show CDR1 as SGHRS and CDR2 as YFSETQ. The length of the CDR3 is 13 residues. In nucleotides, the CDR3 is TGCGCCAGCAGCTCCCGGGACCGGGATGGCTACACCTTC. Amino acid sequence: CASSSRDRDGYTF.

This clonotype was counted many times. The chain uses TRBV20-1 and TRBJ1-1, with 7 nucleotides matching TRBD1. Germline V gives CDR1 DFQATT, CDR2 SNEGSKA (reference sequence). The V segment lost 0 bases and the J segment 5 bases; nucleotides outside the gene matches: 0. The CDR3 is made up of 12 amino acids. CDR3 nucleotide sequence: TGCAGTGCTAGAGACAGGGGGACTGAAGCTTTCTTT. Translating gives CSARDRGTEAFF.

This clonotype was recorded once. A read error may account for a junction end that differs from germline. The J gene is TRBJ2-5, the V gene TRBV29-1; D gene unclear. This CDR3 is 11 amino acids long. CDR1 and CDR2 from the germline V gene are SQVTM and ANQGSEA. CDR3 DNA sequence: TGTGGGGTCCGCAACCAAGAGACCCAGTACTTC. This gives the protein CGVRNQETQYF.

This clonotype was seen a handful of times. J is TRBJ2-7 and V is TRBV10-2; TRBD1 agrees at 7 bases. This CDR3 region has 13 residues. CDR1 is WSHSY and CDR2 is SAAADI in the germline V gene. The trim removed 4 bases at V and 1 base at J, leaving 1 base unmatched. The CDR3 protein is CASSVGQSYEQYF. The CDR3 region has the DNA TGCGCCAGCAGTGTGGGACAGTCCTACGAGCAGTACTTC.

In this sample, this clonotype turned up many times. The chain joins TRBV4-3 to TRBJ2-7; D may be TRBD1 (6 bases). This CDR3 spans 14 amino acids. Trimming left V 0 bases short and J 2 bases short, with 8 bases between. CDR1 and CDR2 from the germline V gene are LGHNA and YSLEER. The CDR3 sequence is CASSQDQGTYEQYF. CDR3 sequence (DNA): TGCGCCAGCAGCCAAGATCAGGGGACCTACGAGCAGTACTTC.

This clonotype occurred many times. The chain recombines TRBV12-3 or TRBV12-4 with TRBJ2-1; 9 bases map to TRBD2. CDR3 length: 15 amino acids. With 3 bases clipped from V and 8 bases from J, the junction kept 8 bases outside the gene matches. The CDR3 reads CASSFGRGGVDEQFF. The CDR3 coding sequence is TGTGCCAGCAGTTTTGGGCGCGGGGGGGTTGATGAGCAGTTCTTC.

Many counts were recorded for this clonotype. The V gene is TRBV5-1, the J gene TRBJ2-7; 11 nucleotides agree with TRBD1. Germline lookup yields CDR1 SGHRS and CDR2 YFSETQ. This CDR3 has 13 amino acids. V trimming: 6 bases; J trimming: 4 bases; junction bases outside the gene matches: 3. The CDR3 reads CASTRDRGYEQYF. Written as DNA, the CDR3 is TGCGCCAGCACCAGGGACAGGGGGTACGAGCAGTACTTC.

This clonotype has ten or more counts. The V call is TRBV3-1, the J call TRBJ1-2; no clear D gene. This CDR3 region has 14 residues. With 0 bases removed from V and 4 bases from J, the gap between germline ends came to 9 bases. The germline CDR1 and CDR2 sequences are LGHDT and YNNKEL (reference sequence). The CDR3 reads CASSQEGRFYGYTF. For the CDR3, the DNA is TGTGCCAGCAGCCAAGAGGGCAGGTTCTATGGCTACACCTTC.

This clonotype was recorded at least ten times. The gene calls are TRBV24-1 and TRBJ2-1, with 9 bases aligning to TRBD1. The CDR3 spans 14 residues. From germline, CDR1 is KGHDR and CDR2 SFDVKD. V lost 7 bases and J lost 12; bases outside the gene matches: 12. CDR3 loop: CATSPGQGTMRQFF. For the CDR3, the DNA is TGTGCCACCAGCCCGGGACAGGGTACAATGAGGCAGTTCTTC.